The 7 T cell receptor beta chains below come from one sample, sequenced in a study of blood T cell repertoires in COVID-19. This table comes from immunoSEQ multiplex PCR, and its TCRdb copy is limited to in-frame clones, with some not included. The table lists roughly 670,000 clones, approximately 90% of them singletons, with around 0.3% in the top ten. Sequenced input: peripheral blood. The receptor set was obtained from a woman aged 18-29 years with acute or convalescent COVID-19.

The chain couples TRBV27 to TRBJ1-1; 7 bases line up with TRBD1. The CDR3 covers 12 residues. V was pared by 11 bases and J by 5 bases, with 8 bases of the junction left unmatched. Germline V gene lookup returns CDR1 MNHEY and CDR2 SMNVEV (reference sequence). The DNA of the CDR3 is TGTGCCGTACAGGGGATGGGGACTGAAGCTTTCTTT. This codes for CAVQGMGTEAFF.

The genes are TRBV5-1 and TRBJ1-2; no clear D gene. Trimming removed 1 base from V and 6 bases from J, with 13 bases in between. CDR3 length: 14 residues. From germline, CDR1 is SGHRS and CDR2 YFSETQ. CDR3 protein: CASSLNAATNGYTF. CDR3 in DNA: TGCGCCAGCAGCTTGAATGCAGCTACTAATGGCTACACCTTC.

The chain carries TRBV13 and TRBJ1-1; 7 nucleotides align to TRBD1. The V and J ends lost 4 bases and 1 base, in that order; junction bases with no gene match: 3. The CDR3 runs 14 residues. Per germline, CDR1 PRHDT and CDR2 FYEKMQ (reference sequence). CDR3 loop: CASSSGQTNTEAFF. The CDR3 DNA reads TGTGCCAGCAGCTCGGGACAGACGAACACTGAAGCTTTCTTT.

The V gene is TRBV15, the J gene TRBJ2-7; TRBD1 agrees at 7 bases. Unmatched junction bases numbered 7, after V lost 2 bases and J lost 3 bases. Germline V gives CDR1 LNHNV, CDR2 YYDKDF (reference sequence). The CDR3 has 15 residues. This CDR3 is CATSRPSGQRYEQYF. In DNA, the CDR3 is TGTGCCACCAGCAGACCATCGGGACAGCGCTACGAGCAGTACTTC.

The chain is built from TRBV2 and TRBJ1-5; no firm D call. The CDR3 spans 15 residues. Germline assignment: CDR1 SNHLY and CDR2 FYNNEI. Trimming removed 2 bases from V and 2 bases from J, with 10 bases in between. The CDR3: CASSEKERGNQPQHF. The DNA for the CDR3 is TGTGCCAGCAGTGAAAAAGAGAGGGGCAATCAGCCCCAGCATTTT.

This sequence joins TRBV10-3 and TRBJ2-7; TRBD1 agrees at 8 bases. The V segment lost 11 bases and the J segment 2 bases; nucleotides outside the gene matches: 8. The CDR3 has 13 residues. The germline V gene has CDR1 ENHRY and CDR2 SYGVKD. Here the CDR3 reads CAVAGQGPYEQYF. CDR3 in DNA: TGTGCCGTTGCCGGACAGGGCCCCTACGAGCAGTACTTC.

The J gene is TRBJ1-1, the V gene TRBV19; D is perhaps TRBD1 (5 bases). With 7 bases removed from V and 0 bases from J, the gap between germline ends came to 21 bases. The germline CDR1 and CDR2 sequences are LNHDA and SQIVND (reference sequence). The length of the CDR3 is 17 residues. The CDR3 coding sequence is TGTGCCAGTACCCCCAGGGTGGCAATGTCCATGAACACTGAAGCTTTCTTT. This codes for CASTPRVAMSMNTEAFF.